Following are 18 T cell receptor beta chains from one sample sequenced in a study of T cell repertoires in cytomegalovirus infection. In TCRdb, the reads were re-called with MiXCR into one record per CDR3 protein. Among about 570,000 distinct CDR3 sequences listed, just under 40% were seen once. The antigens these receptors bind are not known. Sample: cultured PBMCs, taken from culture after CMV antigen stimulation. These receptors were taken from a human donor in good health (CMV status not recorded). Some clones in this sample may be carry-over from other donors' samples.

The chain links TRBV6-4 to TRBJ2-4, with D maybe TRBD1 (5 bases). CDR1 and CDR2 (germline): MRHNA, SNTAGT. The CDR3 has 16 amino acids. V was cut by 2 bases and J by 9 bases, with 20 bases left in between. The CDR3 DNA follows: TGTGCCAGCAGTGACCCACGTTGGGGCGAGGCTGGCATTCAGTACTTC. This codes for CASSDPRWGEAGIQYF.

The chain has TRBV10-3 and TRBJ1-1; D unclear. The CDR3 has 12 amino acids. V was pared by 11 bases and J by 1 base, with 11 bases between. The germline gives CDR1 ENHRY, CDR2 SYGVKD. The CDR3 sequence: CAVQDQNTEAFF. The CDR3 nucleotides are TGTGCCGTCCAGGACCAGAACACTGAAGCTTTCTTT.

The V and J genes are TRBV6-1 and TRBJ1-3; D unclear. The CDR3 runs to 13 residues. Looked up from germline, CDR1 is MNHNS and CDR2 is SASEGT. V was clipped by 7 bases and J by 0 bases, with 7 bases between them. CDR3 residues: CASNTVSGNTIYF. The CDR3 DNA follows: TGTGCCAGCAATACCGTCTCTGGAAACACCATATATTTT.

This chain links TRBV7-2 with TRBJ2-4; the D gene is possibly TRBD2 (6 bases). The length of the CDR3 is 16 residues. The V end lost 5 bases, the J end lost 7 bases, and 21 bases lay between the germline ends. Germline CDR1 is SGHTA and CDR2 is FQGNSA. CDR3 sequence (DNA): TGTGCCAGCAGCCCAAAGGCTACTAGCCATGGGAACATTCAGTACTTC. Translating gives CASSPKATSHGNIQYF.

The V gene is TRBV11-2, the J gene TRBJ2-1; TRBD1 aligns across 7 bases. Germline-derived CDR1 and CDR2 are SGHAT and FQNNGV. This CDR3 comprises 15 residues. Losses at the gene ends were 4 bases for V and 9 bases for J; bases not matched to a gene: 12. CDR3 region: CASSWEGGVGGEQFF. Here the CDR3 DNA reads TGTGCCAGCAGCTGGGAAGGGGGCGTAGGGGGTGAGCAGTTCTTC.

The chain links TRBV2 to TRBJ1-5, with D hard to call. From germline, CDR1 is SNHLY and CDR2 FYNNEI. The CDR3 is 15 amino acids. V lost 3 bases to trimming and J lost 5 bases, with 14 bases between them. The CDR3 spells CASSETSPIDQPQHF. CDR3 bases: TGTGCCAGCAGTGAGACATCCCCTATTGATCAGCCCCAGCATTTT.

CDR3: CASSGGPTGGATDTQYF. CDR3 sequence (DNA): TGTGCCAGCAGCGGTGGTCCCACCGGGGGGGCCACAGATACGCAGTATTTT. The rearrangement links TRBV9 to TRBJ2-3; 8 nucleotides match TRBD2. The length of the CDR3 is 17 residues. V dropped 3 bases and J dropped 2; count of bases not matched to a gene: 11. The V gene's germline CDR1 is SGDLS and CDR2 YYNGEE.

The V and J genes are TRBV29-1 and TRBJ1-4; D possibly corresponds to TRBD1 (6 bases). CDR3 size: 13 residues. Deletions cut 4 bases from V and 5 bases from J, with 11 bases between. Germline V CDR1 and CDR2: SQVTM, ANQGSEA. The CDR3 is CSVGGQSNEKLFF. CDR3 in DNA: TGCAGCGTTGGAGGACAGTCAAATGAAAAACTGTTTTTT.

The CDR3 sequence is CASSLVSGTVGYEQYF. For the CDR3, the DNA is TGTGCCAGCAGCTTAGTGTCCGGGACAGTCGGTTACGAGCAGTACTTC. This chain links TRBV7-2 with TRBJ2-7; 7 nucleotides agree with TRBD1. V lost 1 base, J lost 4 bases, and 10 bases stayed unmatched. The CDR3 has 16 amino acids. CDR1 is SGHTA, CDR2 FQGNSA, per germline.

Points on this clonotype: Germline and junction disagree at one end, which may indicate a read error. This chain joins TRBV6-2 or TRBV6-3 and TRBJ1-6, with a weak D call TRBD1 (5 bases). CDR1 and CDR2 from the germline V gene are MNHEY and SVGEGT. The CDR3 runs to 13 residues. CDR3 in DNA: TGTGCCAGCAATTACCTCCGGGACGTAGCCCTCCACTTT. Amino acids: CASNYLRDVALHF.

V usage is TRBV15 and J usage is TRBJ2-2; tentatively, D is TRBD1 (5 bases). The CDR3 is 15 residues long. Germline CDR1 is LNHNV and CDR2 is YYDKDF (reference sequence). V lost 1 base and J lost 4, with 10 bases in between. This CDR3 is CATSRVQGATGELFF. For the CDR3, the DNA is TGTGCCACCAGCAGAGTTCAGGGTGCCACCGGGGAGCTGTTTTTT.

In its sample, this clonotype was seen many times. This chain connects TRBV7-8 to TRBJ1-6; a weak D match, TRBD1 (5 bases). Per the germline V gene, CDR1 is SGHVS and CDR2 is FQNEAQ. The germline V and J ends were trimmed by 5 bases and 0 bases, with 17 bases remaining between them. This CDR3 has 18 residues. This chain's CDR3 is CASSPVGGTSSYNSPLHF. CDR3 DNA: TGTGCCAGCAGCCCCGTGGGGGGAACAAGCTCCTATAATTCACCCCTCCACTTT.

V gene TRBV2 combines with J gene TRBJ1-2; D is unresolved. V dropped 4 bases and J dropped 10 bases, with 16 bases sitting between them. Per the germline V gene, CDR1 is SNHLY and CDR2 is FYNNEI. The CDR3 runs to 13 residues. The CDR3 loop is CASSGDRTEYYTF. The CDR3 bases are TGTGCCAGCAGTGGAGACCGGACCGAGTACTACACCTTC.

This clonotype came up once. The chain combines TRBV7-4 with TRBJ1-1; D may be TRBD1 (5 bases). Germline V gives CDR1 SGHVT, CDR2 SQSDAQ. Trimming shortened V by 3 bases and J by 2 bases, and 19 bases separated the two germline ends. CDR3 length: 17 amino acids. The CDR3 bases are TGTGCCAGCAGCTTCAGAACAGGAGGGGAAGAAAACACTGAAGCTTTCTTT. It is translated as CASSFRTGGEENTEAFF.

This clonotype showed up just a few times. One base away lies a much larger clone, so this may be a sequencing read error. V is TRBV7-2 and J is TRBJ2-3, with TRBD2 identical over 8 bases. CDR1 is SGHTA and CDR2 is FQGNSA in the germline V gene. With V trimmed by 3 bases and J by 1 base, 3 bases remained unmatched. The CDR3 loop spans 15 amino acids. CDR3 loop: CASSFQAGGTDTQYF. CDR3 coding DNA: TGTGCCAGCAGCTTCCAAGCGGGGGGCACAGATACGCAGTATTTT. The variable domain in full, with the rest retrieved from reference TRBV7-2 and TRBJ2-3, is GAGVSQSPSNKVTEKGKDVELRCDPISGHTALYWYRQSLGQGLEFLIYFQGNSAPDKSGLPSDRFSAERTGGSVSTLTIQRTQQEDSAVYLCASSFQAGGTDTQYFGPGTRLTVL.

Only a few counts were recorded for this clonotype. The V gene is TRBV12-3 or TRBV12-4, the J gene TRBJ2-2, with D possibly being TRBD2 (6 bases). The ends were cut back, 5 bases at V and 9 bases at J, with 19 bases in the middle. The CDR3 sequence is 15 residues long. The CDR3 protein is CASSVRDSQLRELFF. In DNA form, the CDR3 reads TGTGCCAGCAGTGTACGGGACTCTCAACTTAGGGAGCTGTTTTTT.

The chain combines TRBV3-1 with TRBJ2-5; weak D call: TRBD2 (6 bases). The CDR3 runs 14 residues. V was shortened by 2 bases and J by 3 bases, with 10 bases between the two germline ends. Germline V lookup: CDR1 LGHDT, CDR2 YNNKEL (reference sequence). CDR3 nucleotides: TGTGCCAGCAGCCAATCCGGCGGGGAAGAGACCCAGTACTTC. Protein sequence: CASSQSGGEETQYF.

This chain joins TRBV20-1 and TRBJ2-5; D is ambiguous. The length of the CDR3 is 11 residues. CDR1 DFQATT and CDR2 SNEGSKA come from the germline V gene (reference sequence). The V end lost 2 bases, the J end lost 10 bases, and 11 bases lay between the germline ends. In nucleotides, the CDR3 is TGCAGTGCTAGACCCACGCATGACCAGTACTTC. It specifies CSARPTHDQYF.